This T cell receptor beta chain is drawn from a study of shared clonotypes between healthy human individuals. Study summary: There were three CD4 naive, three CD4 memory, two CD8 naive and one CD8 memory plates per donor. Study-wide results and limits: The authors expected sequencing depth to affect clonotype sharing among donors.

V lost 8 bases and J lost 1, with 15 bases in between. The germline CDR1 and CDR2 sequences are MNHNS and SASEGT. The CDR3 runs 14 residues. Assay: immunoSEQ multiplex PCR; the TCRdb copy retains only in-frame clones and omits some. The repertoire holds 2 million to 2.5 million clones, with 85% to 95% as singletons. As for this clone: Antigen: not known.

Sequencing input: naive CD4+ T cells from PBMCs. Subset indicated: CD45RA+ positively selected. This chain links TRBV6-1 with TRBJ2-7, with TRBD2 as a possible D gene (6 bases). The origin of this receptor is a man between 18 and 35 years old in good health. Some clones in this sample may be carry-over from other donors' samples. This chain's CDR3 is CASSAGGISYEQYF. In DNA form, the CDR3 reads TGTGCCAGCTCAGCCGGAGGGATATCCTACGAGCAGTACTTC.